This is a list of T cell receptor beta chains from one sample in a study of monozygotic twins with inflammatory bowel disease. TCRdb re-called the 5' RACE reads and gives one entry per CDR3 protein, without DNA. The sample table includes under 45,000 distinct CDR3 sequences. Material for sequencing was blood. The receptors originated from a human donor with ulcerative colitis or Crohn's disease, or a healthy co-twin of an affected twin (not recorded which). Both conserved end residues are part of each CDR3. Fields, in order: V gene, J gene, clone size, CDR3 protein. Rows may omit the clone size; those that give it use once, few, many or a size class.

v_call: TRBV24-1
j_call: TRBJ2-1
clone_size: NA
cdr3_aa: CATSETSGSHVEQFF

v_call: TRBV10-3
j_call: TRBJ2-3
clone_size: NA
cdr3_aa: CAISPGSGDTQYF

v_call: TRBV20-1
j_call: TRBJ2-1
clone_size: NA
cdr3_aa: CSARARTSGGTRNEQFF

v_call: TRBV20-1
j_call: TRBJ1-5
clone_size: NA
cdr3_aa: CSALRGYRNQPQHF

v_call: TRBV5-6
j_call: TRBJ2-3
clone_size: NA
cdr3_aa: CASSLSRQYTDTQYF

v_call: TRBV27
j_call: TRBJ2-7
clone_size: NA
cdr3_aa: CASSGNQGYEQYF

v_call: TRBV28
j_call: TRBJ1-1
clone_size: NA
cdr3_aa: CASSQTAGNTEAFF

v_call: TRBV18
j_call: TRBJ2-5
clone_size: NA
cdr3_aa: CASSPDTRETQYF

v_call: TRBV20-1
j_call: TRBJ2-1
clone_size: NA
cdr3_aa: CSARDPNGRANEQFF

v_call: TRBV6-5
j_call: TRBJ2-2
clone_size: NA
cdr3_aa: CASSPQGLNTGELFF

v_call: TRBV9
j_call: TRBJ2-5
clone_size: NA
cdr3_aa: CASSNQGQETQYF

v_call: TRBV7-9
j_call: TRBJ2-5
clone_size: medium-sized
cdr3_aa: CASSLPGLQETQYF

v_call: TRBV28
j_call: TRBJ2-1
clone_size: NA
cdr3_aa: CASNTGGEYNEQFF

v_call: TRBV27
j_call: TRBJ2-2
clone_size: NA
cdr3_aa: CASSLSITARGNTGELFF

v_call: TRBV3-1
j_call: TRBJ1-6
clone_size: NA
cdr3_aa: CASSQSESPLHF

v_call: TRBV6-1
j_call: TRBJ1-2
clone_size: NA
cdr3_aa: CASRPSLTALYGYTF

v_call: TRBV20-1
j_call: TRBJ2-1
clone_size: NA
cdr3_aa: CSARRAGVDNEQFF

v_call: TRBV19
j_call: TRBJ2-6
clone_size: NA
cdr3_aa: CASSKTSSGANVLTF

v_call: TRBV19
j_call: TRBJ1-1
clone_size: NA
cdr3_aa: CASHRWNTEAFF

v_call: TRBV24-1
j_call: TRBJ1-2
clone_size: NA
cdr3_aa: CATSDLVYGYTF

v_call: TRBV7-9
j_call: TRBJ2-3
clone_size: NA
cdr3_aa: CASSLAQTSGGTHTQYF

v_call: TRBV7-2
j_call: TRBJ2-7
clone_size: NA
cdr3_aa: CASSLRASGSYEQYF

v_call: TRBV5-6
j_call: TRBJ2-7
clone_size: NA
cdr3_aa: CASSLSPVTSYEQYF

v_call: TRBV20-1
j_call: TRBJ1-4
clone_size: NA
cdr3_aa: CSAAPSDEKLFF

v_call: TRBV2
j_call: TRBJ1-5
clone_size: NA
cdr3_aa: CASGWSINQPQHF

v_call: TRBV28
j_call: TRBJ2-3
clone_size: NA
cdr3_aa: CASRSLASVGTDTQYF

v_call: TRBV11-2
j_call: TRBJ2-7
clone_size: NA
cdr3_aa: CASSPLSRTGTYEQYF

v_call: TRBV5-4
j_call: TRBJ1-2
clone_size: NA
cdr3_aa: CASSPGGTGGLGWGYTF

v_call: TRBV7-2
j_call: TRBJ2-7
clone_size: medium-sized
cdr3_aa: CASSSITNSYEQYF

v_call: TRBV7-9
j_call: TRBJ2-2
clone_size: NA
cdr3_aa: CASSLGLAGAFGELFF

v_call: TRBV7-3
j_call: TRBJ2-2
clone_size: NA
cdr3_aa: CASSPGHSNTGELFF

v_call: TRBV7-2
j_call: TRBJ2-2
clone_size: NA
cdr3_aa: CASSLLANTGELFF

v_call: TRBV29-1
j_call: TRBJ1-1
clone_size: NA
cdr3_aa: CSVPGSITEAFF

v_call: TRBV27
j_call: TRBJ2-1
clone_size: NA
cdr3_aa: CASSLGGGPHNEQFF

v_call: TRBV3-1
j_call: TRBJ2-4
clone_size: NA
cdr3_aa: CASSPRQNIQYF

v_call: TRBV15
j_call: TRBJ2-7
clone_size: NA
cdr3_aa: CATSRVSPPYEQYF

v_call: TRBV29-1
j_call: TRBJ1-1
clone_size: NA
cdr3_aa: CSGGYSSTEAFF

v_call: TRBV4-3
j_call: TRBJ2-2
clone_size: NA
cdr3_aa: CASSQDDRGATGELFF

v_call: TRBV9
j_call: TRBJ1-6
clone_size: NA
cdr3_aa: CASSVRVLDSPLHF

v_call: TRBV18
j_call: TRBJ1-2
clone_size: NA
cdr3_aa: CASSPPQNSYGYTF

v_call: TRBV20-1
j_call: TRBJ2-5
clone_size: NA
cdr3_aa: CSARGGQETQYF

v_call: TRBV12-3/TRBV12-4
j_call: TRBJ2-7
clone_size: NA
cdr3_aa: CASSSTAHSYEQYF

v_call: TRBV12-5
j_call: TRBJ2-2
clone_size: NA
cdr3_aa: CASGPGQAANTGELFF

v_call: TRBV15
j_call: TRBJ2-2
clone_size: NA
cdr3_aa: CATSGGGVANTGELFF

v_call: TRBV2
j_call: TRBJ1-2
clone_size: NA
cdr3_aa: CASTRQGDGYTF

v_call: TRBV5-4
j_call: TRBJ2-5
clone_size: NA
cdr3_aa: CASSWGQKETQYF

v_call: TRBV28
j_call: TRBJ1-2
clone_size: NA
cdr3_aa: CASSRGTAYGYTF

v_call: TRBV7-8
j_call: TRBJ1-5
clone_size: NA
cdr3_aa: CASSQTGQGNQPQHF

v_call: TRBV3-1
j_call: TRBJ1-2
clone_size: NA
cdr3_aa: CASSYSGGANYGYTF

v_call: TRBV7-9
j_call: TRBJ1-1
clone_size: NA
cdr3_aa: CASSDYNRAVEAFF

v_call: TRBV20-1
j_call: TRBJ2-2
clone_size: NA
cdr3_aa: CSARNPGQGSGELFF

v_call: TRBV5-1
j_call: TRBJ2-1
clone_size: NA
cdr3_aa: CASSQLTGGSDEQFF

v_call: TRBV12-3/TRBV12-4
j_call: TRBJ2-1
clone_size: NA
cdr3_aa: CASSAPGLGISEQFF

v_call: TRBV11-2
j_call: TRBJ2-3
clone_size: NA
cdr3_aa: CASSLGGQGNTQYF

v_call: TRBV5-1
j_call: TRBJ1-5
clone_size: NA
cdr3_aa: CASSLDHSNQPQHF

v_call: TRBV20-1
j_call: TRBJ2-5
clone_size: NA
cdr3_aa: CSARTSGRSETQYF

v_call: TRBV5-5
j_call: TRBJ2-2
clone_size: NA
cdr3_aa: CASSLGGGWTGELFF

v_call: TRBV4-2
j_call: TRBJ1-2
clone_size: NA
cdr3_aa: CASSHWGAGYTF

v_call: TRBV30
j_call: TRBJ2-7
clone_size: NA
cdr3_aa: CAWSVGLAYEQYF